One sample yielded the 19 T cell receptor beta chains listed below, sequenced in a study of T cell changes during pregnancy in multiple sclerosis. This table comes from immunoSEQ multiplex PCR, and its TCRdb copy is limited to in-frame clones, with some not included. The table includes some 22,000 clones, roughly 87% detected once. Sequenced here: CD8+ T cells from peripheral blood mononuclear cells, sampled after pregnancy. The receptor source for this set is a female donor with multiple sclerosis, enrolled in a pregnancy study.

The chain combines TRBV28 with TRBJ2-3, with 7 bases identical to TRBD2. Germline V gene data show CDR1 as MDHEN and CDR2 as SYDVKM. The CDR3 loop spans 20 amino acids. J lost 6 bases, V lost 3 bases, and 24 bases had no gene match. Here the CDR3 reads CASSLNGPLLAEMPWDTQYF. The CDR3 DNA sequence: TGTGCCAGCAGTTTGAACGGGCCACTTCTAGCGGAAATGCCTTGGGATACGCAGTATTTT.

This chain uses TRBV5-1 with TRBJ2-5, with 10 positions matching TRBD2. TRBJ2-7 matches the DNA end more closely, so the J call is doubtful. The CDR3 is 16 amino acids. In germline, CDR1 is SGHRS, CDR2 YFSETQ. CDR3 residues: CASSLAKREGSGEQYF. The DNA for the CDR3 is TGCGCCAGCAGCTTAGCCAAGCGGGAGGGCAGCGGCGAGCAGTACTTC.

V gene TRBV6-5 combines with J gene TRBJ2-3; D unresolved. Germline V lookup: CDR1 MNHEY, CDR2 SVGAGI. Trimming took 6 bases from V and 0 from J, leaving 7 bases between them. This CDR3 region has 13 residues. Written as DNA, the CDR3 is TGTGCCAGCAGATCTTCCAGCACAGATACGCAGTATTTT. Protein sequence: CASRSSSTDTQYF.

The chain is built from TRBV2 and TRBJ1-2; D unclear. CDR1 and CDR2 (germline): SNHLY, FYNNEI. The CDR3 runs 12 residues. The germline V and J ends were trimmed by 7 bases and 6 bases, with 12 bases remaining between them. CDR3 sequence (DNA): TGTGCCAGCAAACTCCGACTGGATGGCTACACCTTC. This sequence encodes CASKLRLDGYTF.

This clone was picked up many times. This rearrangement joins TRBV6-4 to TRBJ2-2; 8 nucleotides agree with TRBD2. The V and J ends lost 2 bases and 3 bases, in that order; junction bases with no gene match: 2. Per germline, CDR1 MRHNA and CDR2 SNTAGT. This CDR3 spans 15 amino acids. The CDR3 DNA is TGTGCCAGCAGTGACACTAGCGGAGACACCGGGGAGCTGTTTTTT. It codes for CASSDTSGDTGELFF.

The V and J genes are TRBV13 and TRBJ1-1; the D gene is possibly TRBD1 (5 bases). There are 14 residues in the CDR3. Germline assignment: CDR1 PRHDT and CDR2 FYEKMQ (reference sequence). V was cut by 6 bases and J by 0 bases, with 11 bases left in between. For the CDR3, the DNA is TGTGCCAGCAGTTACGGGGGTTTGAACACTGAAGCTTTCTTT. This translates into CASSYGGLNTEAFF. Based on the CDR3 plus reference TRBV13 and TRBJ1-1, the full variable domain is AAGVIQSPRHLIKEKRETATLKCYPIPRHDTVYWYQQGPGQDPQFLISFYEKMQSDKGSIPDRFSAQQFSDYHSELNMSSLELGDSALYFCASSYGGLNTEAFFGQGTRLTVV.

The chain is built from TRBV2 and TRBJ2-1, with 7 bases aligning to TRBD2. This CDR3 has 16 residues. CDR1 is SNHLY, CDR2 FYNNEI, per germline. V lost 3 bases and J lost 6; bases outside the gene matches: 11. The CDR3 DNA reads TGTGCCAGCAGTGAGCTGGTGGGAGGGCCCCCCAATGAGCAGTTCTTC. Its translation is CASSELVGGPPNEQFF.

The rearrangement joins TRBV5-5 to TRBJ2-5; 7 bases are a match to TRBD1. The CDR3 sequence is 14 residues long. The junction had 6 bases not matched to a gene; V was cut back by 2 bases and J by 5 bases. Germline V gene lookup returns CDR1 SGHKS and CDR2 YYEKEE (reference sequence). In nucleotides, the CDR3 is TGTGCCAGCAGCTTCGGCAGGGGACAGGAGACCCAGTACTTC. It yields the protein CASSFGRGQETQYF.

DNA of the CDR3: TGTGCCGCCGAGGACGAGGAGGGGGCCCAGCCCCAGCATTTT. Residues: CAAEDEEGAQPQHF. The V call is TRBV10-3, the J call TRBJ1-5; TRBD1 matches at 7 bases. V dropped 11 bases and J dropped 7; count of bases not matched to a gene: 14. The germline V gene encodes CDR1 ENHRY and CDR2 SYGVKD. The CDR3 runs 14 residues.

This clone was recorded a few times. The chain joins TRBV5-5 to TRBJ2-7; unclear D gene. Trimming took 0 bases from V and 3 from J, leaving 7 bases between them. The germline V gene has CDR1 SGHKS and CDR2 YYEKEE (reference sequence). The CDR3 is 13 amino acids. The CDR3 loop is CASSLGSYYEQYF. CDR3 bases: TGTGCCAGCAGCTTGGGTTCCTACTACGAGCAGTACTTC.

J is TRBJ1-1 and V is TRBV7-9; maybe TRBD1 (6 bases). The germline V and J ends were trimmed by 1 base and 6 bases, with 12 bases remaining between them. Germline-derived CDR1 and CDR2 are SEHNR and FQNEAQ (reference sequence). The CDR3 extends over 14 amino acids. DNA of the CDR3: TGTGCCAGCAGCTTAGTCTCAGGGGCGGCTGAAGCTTTCTTT. This encodes CASSLVSGAAEAFF.

The chain recombines TRBV10-1 with TRBJ2-7, with D perhaps TRBD2 (5 bases). Trimming pared 1 base from V and 3 bases from J, leaving 13 bases between. CDR3 size: 15 residues. The germline V gene has CDR1 WNHNN and CDR2 SYGVQD (reference sequence). DNA of the CDR3: TGCGCCAGCAGTGAGTACGGGGTTGATGGCTACGAGCAGTACTTC. Residues: CASSEYGVDGYEQYF.

This clone was recorded once. The chain is built from TRBV7-6 and TRBJ2-7; 11 nucleotides align to TRBD1. The CDR3 has 16 residues. CDR1 and CDR2 from the germline V gene are SGHVS and FNYEAQ. V trimming: 5 bases; J trimming: 5 bases; junction bases outside the gene matches: 11. This chain's CDR3 is CASSLMRGDRGNEQYF. CDR3 nucleotide sequence: TGTGCCAGCAGCCTCATGAGGGGGGACAGGGGGAACGAGCAGTACTTC.

The V call is TRBV7-6, the J call TRBJ2-4; TRBD2 aligns across 7 bases. Per germline, CDR1 SGHVS and CDR2 FNYEAQ. J was trimmed by 7 bases and V by 1 base; bases with no gene match: 7. The CDR3 has 15 amino acids. CDR3 sequence reads: CASSLENRGDNIQYF. As DNA, the CDR3 is TGTGCCAGCAGCTTAGAAAATCGGGGGGATAACATTCAGTACTTC.

Of note for this clone: The identical CDR3 is also encoded by other nucleotide sequences in the sample. CDR3 nucleotide sequence: TGTGCCAGCAGTGATGGGACTAGCGGCACAGATACGCAGTATTTT. This sequence encodes CASSDGTSGTDTQYF. This chain uses TRBV6-4 with TRBJ2-3; 10 bases fit TRBD2. CDR1 is MRHNA, CDR2 SNTAGT, per germline. The CDR3 length is 15 residues. V shed 3 bases and J 1 base; nucleotides not matched to a gene: 1.

V usage is TRBV27 and J usage is TRBJ2-2, with 8 bases identical to TRBD1. The V gene end was trimmed by 2 bases and the J gene end by 6 bases; junction bases not matched to a gene: 2. Germline V gene data show CDR1 as MNHEY and CDR2 as SMNVEV (reference sequence). The CDR3 has 14 residues. As DNA, the CDR3 is TGTGCCAGCAGTTTAAGCAGGGGGCCCGGGGAGCTGTTTTTT. Amino acid sequence: CASSLSRGPGELFF.

The chain carries TRBV2 and TRBJ2-1, with 8 bases matching TRBD1. J gave up 4 bases and V 5 bases, and 4 bases lay outside the gene matches. The CDR3 contains 14 residues. Germline V CDR1 and CDR2: SNHLY, FYNNEI. The CDR3: CASSSGQGYNEQFF. Here the CDR3 DNA reads TGTGCCAGCAGTTCAGGACAGGGTTACAATGAGCAGTTCTTC.

CDR3 in DNA: TGTGCCAGCAGCCAGGGGACTAGCGTTGGCTACGAGCAGTACTTC. It is translated as CASSQGTSVGYEQYF. The chain joins TRBV5-6 to TRBJ2-7; 10 positions match TRBD2. Germline trimming cut 4 bases from V and 3 bases from J; bases unmatched to any gene: 7. CDR1 SGHDT and CDR2 YYEEEE come from the germline V gene. The CDR3 has 15 amino acids.

The chain employs TRBV5-6 and TRBJ2-5; D might be TRBD1 (7 bases). The V end was cut by 3 bases, the J end by 5 bases, with 14 bases between. The CDR3 length is 14 residues. Germline-derived CDR1 and CDR2 are SGHDT and YYEEEE. The CDR3, as DNA: TGTGCCAGCAGCTCCCTGACAGGGAGGGAGACCCAGTACTTC. Protein: CASSSLTGRETQYF.